A single sample is the source of the 29 T cell receptor beta chains below, sequenced in a study of cytomegalovirus exposure and HLA in healthy donors. PCR amplification relied on 60 Vbeta primers (plus 13 Jbeta primers). Repertoires were generated with immunoSEQ multiplex PCR, while TCRdb's copy carries only in-frame clones and drops some. Of about 130,000 clones in the sample, 85% to 90% were seen once. Sequenced material: PBMCs. These receptor sequences come from a woman aged 30 to 39 in good health and CMV-seronegative.

The CDR3 loop is CASSLSALGGLTDTQYF. The CDR3 bases are TGTGCCAGCAGCCTCTCCGCCCTCGGTGGGCTCACAGATACGCAGTATTTT. V and J are TRBV7-8 and TRBJ2-3; D gene ambiguous. Trimming left V 5 bases short and J 2 bases short, with 20 bases between. Germline assignment: CDR1 SGHVS and CDR2 FQNEAQ. The CDR3 is 17 residues long. The whole variable domain, filled in from reference TRBV7-8 and TRBJ2-3, reads GAGVSQSPRYKVAKRGQDVALRCDPISGHVSLFWYQQALGQGPEFLTYFQNEAQLDKSGLPSDRFFAERPEGSVSTLKIQRTQQEDSAVYLCASSLSALGGLTDTQYFGPGTRLTVL.

V gene TRBV28 combines with J gene TRBJ2-1; 9 nucleotides line up with TRBD1. CDR1 is MDHEN, CDR2 SYDVKM, per germline. CDR3 length equals 12 residues. V lost 8 bases and J lost 4; bases outside the gene matches: 0. The CDR3 DNA is TGTGCCAGCGACAGGGGGTACAATGAGCAGTTCTTC. Encoded protein: CASDRGYNEQFF.

This clone showed up just a few times. The CDR3 coding sequence is TGCGCCAGCAGCCAAGTGGGGCAGATCTATGGCTACACCTTC. Amino acids: CASSQVGQIYGYTF. The genes are TRBV4-1 and TRBJ1-2, with D perhaps matching TRBD1 (5 bases). Trimming took off 1 base at V and 4 bases at J, with 10 bases between the two ends. Germline assignment: CDR1 MGHRA and CDR2 YSYEKL. This CDR3 spans 14 amino acids.

This clone is a singleton in its sample. The rearrangement uses TRBV5-4 and TRBJ2-5; 8 bases fit TRBD1. Germline lookup yields CDR1 SGHNT and CDR2 YYREEE (reference sequence). The CDR3 totals 15 residues. V lost 2 bases to trimming and J lost 5 bases; unmatched junction nucleotides: 8. The DNA of the CDR3 is TGTGCCAGCAGCTTCTATGGGACAGGTGTGGAGACCCAGTACTTC. Protein: CASSFYGTGVETQYF.

The chain recombines TRBV28 with TRBJ2-5; D is uncertain. The germline V gene encodes CDR1 MDHEN and CDR2 SYDVKM. CDR3 length: 12 residues. The germline V and J ends were trimmed by 5 bases and 5 bases, with 9 bases remaining between them. CDR3 sequence reads: CASSGQVETQYF. Written as DNA, the CDR3 is TGTGCCAGCAGTGGGCAAGTGGAGACCCAGTACTTC.

The chain joins TRBV6-5 to TRBJ2-7; D ambiguous. Germline V gene sequence: CDR1 MNHEY, CDR2 SVGAGI. CDR3 length: 13 residues. V was clipped by 6 bases and J by 3 bases, with 12 bases between them. DNA for the CDR3: TGTGCCAGCAGCCCAGAACGGGTCTACGAGCAGTACTTC. This codes for CASSPERVYEQYF.

The chain carries TRBV2 and TRBJ1-4; 10 nucleotides agree with TRBD1. The CDR3 is made up of 15 amino acids. Unmatched junction bases numbered 7, after V lost 8 bases and J lost 4 bases. Germline values: CDR1 SNHLY, CDR2 FYNNEI. CDR3 sequence: CASQRDRGLNEKLFF. CDR3 in DNA: TGTGCCAGCCAAAGGGACAGGGGACTTAATGAAAAACTGTTTTTT.

The chain links TRBV23-1 to TRBJ1-1; possible D gene TRBD1, 6 bases. Being an ORF, TRBV23-1 has a function that is uncertain. The CDR3 extends over 15 amino acids. V was shortened by 6 bases and J by 3 bases, with 17 bases between the two germline ends. The CDR3 region is CASRPKQGHYTEAFF. The CDR3, as DNA: TGCGCCAGCAGACCTAAACAGGGCCACTACACTGAAGCTTTCTTT.

The chain combines TRBV11-2 with TRBJ2-4; tentative D call: TRBD1 (6 bases). The V and J ends lost 0 bases and 1 base respectively, with 10 bases between them. This CDR3 region has 16 residues. The germline CDR1 and CDR2 sequences are SGHAT and FQNNGV. CDR3 loop: CASSLEQGDAKNIQYF. The CDR3 DNA follows: TGTGCCAGCAGCTTAGAACAGGGCGATGCCAAAAACATTCAGTACTTC.

V and J are TRBV28 and TRBJ2-7; possible D gene TRBD1, 6 bases. V was shortened by 0 bases and J by 0 bases, with 9 bases between the two germline ends. Germline assignment: CDR1 MDHEN and CDR2 SYDVKM. The CDR3 totals 15 residues. CDR3 DNA sequence: TGTGCCAGCAGTTTATGGGACAGAAGCTCCTACGAGCAGTACTTC. It is translated as CASSLWDRSSYEQYF.

This chain joins TRBV5-1 and TRBJ1-1; tentatively, D is TRBD1 (5 bases). Germline V gives CDR1 SGHRS, CDR2 YFSETQ. The CDR3 loop spans 14 amino acids. V was cut by 0 bases and J by 5 bases, with 11 bases left in between. Here the CDR3 DNA reads TGCGCCAGCAGCTTGGCCCGGGGGGAAACTGAAGCTTTCTTT. This gives the protein CASSLARGETEAFF.

The CDR3 DNA is TGTGCCAGCATGGGGACAGGGGGCCCGAAATCCTACAATGAGCAGTTCTTC. Translated, it gives CASMGTGGPKSYNEQFF. The J gene is TRBJ2-1, the V gene TRBV5-4, with 12 bases lining up with TRBD1. Germline loops: CDR1 SGHNT, CDR2 YYREEE (reference sequence). The CDR3 is 17 residues long. Trimming took 6 bases from V and 1 from J; bases not matched to a gene: 8. The full variable domain, rest sourced from reference TRBV5-4 and TRBJ2-1, is ETGVTQSPTHLIKTRGQQVTLRCSSQSGHNTVSWYQQALGQGPQFIFQYYREEENGRGNFPPRFSGLQFPNYSSELNVNALELDDSALYLCASMGTGGPKSYNEQFFGPGTRLTVL.

In its sample, this clone was seen once. The germline gene is not matched at one end of the junction; a read error may be the cause. The chain is built from TRBV4-3 and TRBJ1-2, with TRBD1 identical over 11 bases. Germline-derived CDR1 and CDR2 are LGHNA and YSLEER. The CDR3 consists of 16 residues. CDR3 protein: CASSQDPGQGDYGYTF. CDR3 in DNA: TGCGCCAGCAGTCAAGATCCGGGACAGGGGGACTATGGCTACACCTTC.

The chain carries TRBV6-5 and TRBJ2-3; 8 bases agree with TRBD2. J was trimmed by 6 bases and V by 2 bases; bases with no gene match: 1. The V gene's germline CDR1 is MNHEY and CDR2 SVGAGI. This CDR3 comprises 13 residues. The CDR3 spells CASSYTGGDTQYF. As DNA, the CDR3 is TGTGCCAGCAGTTACACGGGGGGGGATACGCAGTATTTT.

This chain uses TRBV19 with TRBJ1-5; tentative D call: TRBD1 (5 bases). V gave up 6 bases and J gave up 0 bases, with 24 bases separating them. Germline-derived CDR1 and CDR2 are LNHDA and SQIVND (reference sequence). The CDR3 is 19 amino acids. CDR3 DNA sequence: TGTGCCAGTAGCCCAGGGTACTTTATTCGATCCTATAGCAATCAGCCCCAGCATTTT. Protein: CASSPGYFIRSYSNQPQHF.

In its sample, this clone was seen once. The chain employs TRBV28 and TRBJ2-4; D is ambiguous. Germline V CDR1 and CDR2: MDHEN, SYDVKM. V lost 4 bases, J lost 0 bases, and 13 bases lay in between. There are 16 residues in the CDR3. DNA of the CDR3: TGTGCCAGCAGTTCCCCGACACTGATAGCCAAAAACATTCAGTACTTC. It yields the protein CASSSPTLIAKNIQYF.

V usage is TRBV15 and J usage is TRBJ2-4, with 8 nucleotides matching TRBD1. Germline CDR1 is LNHNV and CDR2 is YYDKDF (reference sequence). Trimming removed 11 bases from V and 0 bases from J; junction bases left unmatched: 15. This CDR3 has 17 amino acids. CDR3 residues: CASGGTGGSLAKNIQYF. The DNA for the CDR3 is TGTGCCTCCGGTGGGACAGGAGGGTCCCTAGCCAAAAACATTCAGTACTTC.

This chain uses TRBV28 with TRBJ2-7, with D possibly being TRBD1 (6 bases). Germline CDR1 reads MDHEN; CDR2 reads SYDVKM. The CDR3 totals 14 residues. Between the trimmed V and J ends, which lost 6 bases and 2 bases, there was a span of 14 bases. The CDR3 DNA follows: TGTGCCAGCAGGCCCCCGGACAGAACCTACGAGCAGTACTTC. Protein product: CASRPPDRTYEQYF.

The chain uses TRBV9 and TRBJ1-4; no firm D call. Trimming shortened V by 0 bases and J by 2 bases, and 8 bases separated the two germline ends. CDR3 length: 15 residues. CDR1 is SGDLS and CDR2 is YYNGEE in the germline V gene. CDR3 sequence: CASSVGGGTNEKLFF. The CDR3 bases are TGTGCCAGCAGCGTAGGGGGAGGGACTAATGAAAAACTGTTTTTT.

The V and J genes are TRBV7-9 and TRBJ1-4; 7 positions agree with TRBD1. Germline V lookup: CDR1 SEHNR, CDR2 FQNEAQ (reference sequence). V dropped 5 bases and J dropped 3; count of bases not matched to a gene: 6. The CDR3 runs to 15 residues. Here the CDR3 DNA reads TGTGCCAGCAGCCCTCAGGGGGTTCCTAATGAAAAACTGTTTTTT. This codes for CASSPQGVPNEKLFF.

This clone has just one count. The chain has TRBV30 and TRBJ2-2, with TRBD1 matching 7 bases. This CDR3 has 13 residues. Germline-derived CDR1 and CDR2 are GTSNPN and SVGIG (reference sequence). The ends lost 4 bases at V and 5 bases at J; junction bases unmatched: 4. CDR3 protein: CAWNLQGTGELFF. The CDR3 DNA follows: TGTGCCTGGAATTTACAGGGGACCGGGGAGCTGTTTTTT. The variable domain in full, completed from reference TRBV30 and TRBJ2-2, reads SQTIHQWPATLVQPVGSPLSLECTVEGTSNPNLYWYRQAAGRGLQLLFYSVGIGQISSEVPQNLSASRPQDRQFILSSKKLLLSDSGFYLCAWNLQGTGELFFGEGSRLTVL.

This chain connects TRBV6-1 to TRBJ1-1; the D is unclear. The germline CDR1 and CDR2 sequences are MNHNS and SASEGT. V was trimmed by 0 bases and J by 7 bases, leaving 9 bases between them. CDR3 length: 13 residues. The CDR3: CASSEALRGEAFF. As DNA, the CDR3 is TGTGCCAGCAGTGAAGCGCTTCGAGGTGAAGCTTTCTTT.

The chain recombines TRBV6-5 with TRBJ2-7, with 9 nucleotides matching TRBD1. This CDR3 comprises 15 residues. Germline V gene sequence: CDR1 MNHEY, CDR2 SVGAGI. Losses at the gene ends were 1 base for V and 2 bases for J; bases not matched to a gene: 3. The CDR3 spells CASSYWGQGTYEQYF. In DNA form, the CDR3 reads TGTGCCAGCAGTTACTGGGGACAGGGAACCTACGAGCAGTACTTC.

V usage is TRBV27 and J usage is TRBJ2-1, with a tentative D call TRBD1 (6 bases). CDR3 length: 13 residues. Germline-derived CDR1 and CDR2 are MNHEY and SMNVEV (reference sequence). V gave up 6 bases and J gave up 2 bases, with 8 bases separating them. DNA for the CDR3: TGTGCCAGCAGACAGGGTCCCTACAATGAGCAGTTCTTC. Translating it yields CASRQGPYNEQFF.

CDR3 sequence reads: CASSSPASGGVQLYNEQFF. CDR3 nucleotide sequence: TGTGCCAGCAGCTCGCCGGCTAGCGGGGGGGTGCAACTCTACAATGAGCAGTTCTTC. This chain uses TRBV13 with TRBJ2-1; 12 bases align to TRBD2. There are 19 residues in the CDR3. Germline loops: CDR1 PRHDT, CDR2 FYEKMQ (reference sequence). Trimming took 4 bases from V and 3 from J; bases not matched to a gene: 13.

The chain links TRBV2 to TRBJ2-7; TRBD2 is a possible D gene (5 bases). The CDR3 totals 15 residues. V lost 3 bases, J lost 8 bases, and 20 bases lay in between. The germline CDR1 and CDR2 sequences are SNHLY and FYNNEI. The CDR3 loop reads CASSDPSRAVVQQYF. The CDR3 DNA sequence: TGTGCCAGCAGTGACCCTAGCCGGGCAGTTGTGCAGCAGTACTTC.

The CDR3 nucleotides are TGTGCCAGTCCTCCGGGTTCTAGCGGGAGGTACAATGAGCAGTTCTTC. Its translation is CASPPGSSGRYNEQFF. The chain uses TRBV28 and TRBJ2-1; TRBD2 aligns across 11 bases. CDR1 and CDR2 from the germline V gene are MDHEN and SYDVKM. The CDR3 loop spans 16 amino acids. V shed 9 bases, J shed 4 bases, and the junction held 11 bases outside the gene matches.

The chain carries TRBV28 and TRBJ1-1; TRBD1 matches 8 bases. V shed 8 bases, J shed 4 bases, and the junction held 24 bases outside the gene matches. The length of the CDR3 is 19 residues. Germline values: CDR1 MDHEN, CDR2 SYDVKM. CDR3 in DNA: TGTGCCAGCCCCCGCCAGGGGGCGCCTTCACCTATCTACGGCACTGAAGCTTTCTTT. This encodes CASPRQGAPSPIYGTEAFF. Full variable domain (outside the CDR3, taken from reference TRBV28 and TRBJ1-1): DVKVTQSSRYLVKRTGEKVFLECVQDMDHENMFWYRQDPGLGLRLIYFSYDVKMKEKGDIPEGYSVSREKKERFSLILESASTNQTSMYLCASPRQGAPSPIYGTEAFFGQGTRLTVV.

This sequence joins TRBV29-1 and TRBJ2-7; D possibly corresponds to TRBD2 (5 bases). Germline V gene sequence: CDR1 SQVTM, CDR2 ANQGSEA. V lost 4 bases and J lost 6, with 16 bases in between. The CDR3 contains 13 residues. CDR3 bases: TGCAGCGTTGGAGGAGTTCTAGCTCCCGAGCAGTACTTC. It is translated as CSVGGVLAPEQYF.